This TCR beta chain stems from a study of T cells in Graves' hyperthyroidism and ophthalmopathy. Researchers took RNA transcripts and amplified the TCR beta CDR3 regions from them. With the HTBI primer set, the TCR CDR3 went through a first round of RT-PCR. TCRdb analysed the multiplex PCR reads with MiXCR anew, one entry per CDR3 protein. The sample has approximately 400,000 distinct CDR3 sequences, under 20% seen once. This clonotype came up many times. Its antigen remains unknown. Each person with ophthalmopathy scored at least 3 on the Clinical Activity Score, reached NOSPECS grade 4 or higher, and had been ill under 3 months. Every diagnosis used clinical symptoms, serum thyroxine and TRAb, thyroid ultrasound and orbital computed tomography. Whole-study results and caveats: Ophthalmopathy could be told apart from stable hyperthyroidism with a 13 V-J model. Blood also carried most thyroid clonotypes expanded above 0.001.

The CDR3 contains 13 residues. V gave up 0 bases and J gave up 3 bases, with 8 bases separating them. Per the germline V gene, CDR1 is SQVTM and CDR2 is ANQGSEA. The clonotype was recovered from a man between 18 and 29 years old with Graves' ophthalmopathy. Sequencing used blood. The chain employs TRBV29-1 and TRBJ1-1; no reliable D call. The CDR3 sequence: CSVEDIEDTEAFF. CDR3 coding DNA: TGCAGCGTTGAAGATATAGAGGACACTGAAGCTTTCTTT.